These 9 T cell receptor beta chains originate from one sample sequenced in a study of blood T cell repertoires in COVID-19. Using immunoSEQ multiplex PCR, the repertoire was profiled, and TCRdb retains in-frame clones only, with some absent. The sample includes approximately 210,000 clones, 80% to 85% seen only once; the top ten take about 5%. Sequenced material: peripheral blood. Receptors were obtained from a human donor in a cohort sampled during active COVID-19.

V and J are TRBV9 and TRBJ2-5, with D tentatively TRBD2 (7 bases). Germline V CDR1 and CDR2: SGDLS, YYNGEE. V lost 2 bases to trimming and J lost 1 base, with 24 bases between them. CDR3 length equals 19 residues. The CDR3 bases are TGTGCCAGCAGCGTTTCGATCGTTGCGGGCGGGGGCCTCCAAGAGACCCAGTACTTC. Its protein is CASSVSIVAGGGLQETQYF.

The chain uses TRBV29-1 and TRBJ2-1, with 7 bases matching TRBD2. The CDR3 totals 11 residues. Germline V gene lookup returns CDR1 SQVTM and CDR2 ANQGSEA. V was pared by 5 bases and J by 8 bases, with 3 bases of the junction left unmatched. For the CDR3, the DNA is TGCAGCGTTTGGGAGGGCGATGAGCAGTTCTTC. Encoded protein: CSVWEGDEQFF.

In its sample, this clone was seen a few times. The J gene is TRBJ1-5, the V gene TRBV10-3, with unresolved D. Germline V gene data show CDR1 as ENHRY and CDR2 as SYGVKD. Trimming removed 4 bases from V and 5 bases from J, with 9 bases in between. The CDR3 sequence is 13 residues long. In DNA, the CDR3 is TGTGCCATCAGTGGGGAGAACCATCAGCCCCAGCATTTT. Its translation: CAISGENHQPQHF.

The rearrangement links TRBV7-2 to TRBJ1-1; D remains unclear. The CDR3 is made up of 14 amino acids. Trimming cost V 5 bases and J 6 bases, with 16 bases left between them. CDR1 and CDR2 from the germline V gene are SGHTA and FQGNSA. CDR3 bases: TGTGCCAGCAGCCCCCACAGCAGCATTCCTGAAGCTTTCTTT. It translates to CASSPHSSIPEAFF.

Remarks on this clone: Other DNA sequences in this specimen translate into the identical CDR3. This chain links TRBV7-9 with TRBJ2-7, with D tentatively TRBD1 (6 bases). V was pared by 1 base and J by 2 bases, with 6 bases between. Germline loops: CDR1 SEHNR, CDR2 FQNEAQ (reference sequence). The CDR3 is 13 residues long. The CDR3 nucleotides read TGTGCCAGCAGCTTAGACAGGGCCTACGAGCAGTACTTC. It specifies CASSLDRAYEQYF.

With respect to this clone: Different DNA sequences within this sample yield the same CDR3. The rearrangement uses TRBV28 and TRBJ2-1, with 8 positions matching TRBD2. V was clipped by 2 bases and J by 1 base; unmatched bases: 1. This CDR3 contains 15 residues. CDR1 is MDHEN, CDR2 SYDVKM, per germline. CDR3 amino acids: CASSLAGGSYNEQFF. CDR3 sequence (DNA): TGTGCCAGCAGTTTAGCGGGAGGATCCTACAATGAGCAGTTCTTC. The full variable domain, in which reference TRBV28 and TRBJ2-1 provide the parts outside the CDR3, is DVKVTQSSRYLVKRTGEKVFLECVQDMDHENMFWYRQDPGLGLRLIYFSYDVKMKEKGDIPEGYSVSREKKERFSLILESASTNQTSMYLCASSLAGGSYNEQFFGPGTRLTVL.

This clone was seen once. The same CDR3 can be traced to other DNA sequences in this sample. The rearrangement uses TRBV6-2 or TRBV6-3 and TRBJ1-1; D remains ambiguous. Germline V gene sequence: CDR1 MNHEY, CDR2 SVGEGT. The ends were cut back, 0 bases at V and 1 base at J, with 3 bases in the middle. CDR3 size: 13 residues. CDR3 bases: TGTGCCAGCAGTTACTCGCGGAACACTGAAGCTTTCTTT. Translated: CASSYSRNTEAFF.

The CDR3 coding sequence is TGTGCCAGCAGTTTACTGGGGACAGCAAAAGAGACCCAGTACTTC. Translation: CASSLLGTAKETQYF. This rearrangement joins TRBV27 to TRBJ2-5; 7 bases are a match to TRBD1. Germline assignment: CDR1 MNHEY and CDR2 SMNVEV (reference sequence). V shed 2 bases and J 3 bases; nucleotides not matched to a gene: 6. This CDR3 is built from 15 residues.

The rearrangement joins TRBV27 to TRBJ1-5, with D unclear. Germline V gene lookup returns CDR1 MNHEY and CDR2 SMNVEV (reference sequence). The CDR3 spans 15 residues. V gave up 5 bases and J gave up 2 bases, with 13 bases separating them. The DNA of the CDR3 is TGTGCCAGCAGTCTAGGGAGCCTTGGCAATCAGCCCCAGCATTTT. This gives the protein CASSLGSLGNQPQHF.